This T cell receptor beta chain was profiled in a study of T-cell reconstitution after alpha-beta-depleted transplantation in children. This sample's TCRbeta library carried unique molecular identifier barcodes. TCRdb analysed the PCR reads with MiXCR anew, one entry per CDR3 protein. The sample lists around 93,000 distinct CDR3 sequences, more than 7% occurring once. The CDR3 sequence is 12 residues long. Trimming took 5 bases from V and 1 from J, leaving 5 bases between them. The V and J genes are TRBV12-3 or TRBV12-4 and TRBJ2-5; D call uncertain. This clonotype was obtained from a human donor who donated a stem cell graft to a child with congenital amegakaryocytic thrombocytopenia. The sample was PBMCs from the stem cell graft donor, taken from the stem cell graft. The DNA of the CDR3 is TGTGCCAGCAGTCATAGCCAAGAGACCCAGTACTTC. As protein: CASSHSQETQYF.